The rows below give T cell receptor beta chains drawn from one sample of a study of shared clonotypes between healthy human individuals. Some clones are missing from TCRdb's copy, which holds only in-frame ones; the method was immunoSEQ multiplex PCR. Among about 710,000 clones listed, less than 80% were seen once. What was sequenced was memory CD4+ T cells sorted from blood. Source of these receptors: a woman aged 25-40 years in good health. The CDR3 runs from the conserved cysteine through the conserved F or W. Fields, in order: D gene, clone size, J gene, V gene, CDR3 DNA, CDR3 protein. The D gene is left open where the match is weak. Size is omitted from some rows. Given values are once, few, many or a class for expanded clones.

d_call: TRBD2
clone_size: .
j_call: TRBJ2-1
v_call: TRBV7-8
cdr3_nt: TGTGCCAGCAGCTCTCAGGGACTAGCGGGTTTGAATGAGCAGTTCTTC
cdr3_aa: CASSSQGLAGLNEQFF

d_call: .
clone_size: .
j_call: TRBJ2-5
v_call: TRBV19
cdr3_nt: TGTGCCAGTAGTAGCCAGGGCCAAGGAGGAGAGAACTTC
cdr3_aa: CASSSQGQGGENF

d_call: TRBD2
clone_size: .
j_call: TRBJ2-7
v_call: TRBV27
cdr3_nt: TGTGCCAGCAGTTTTTACGGGAGGGACTCCTACGAGCAGTACTTC
cdr3_aa: CASSFYGRDSYEQYF

d_call: .
clone_size: few
j_call: TRBJ1-2
v_call: TRBV10-3
cdr3_nt: TGTGCCATCAGTGAGTCGATGAAGGGAACCTATGGCTACACCTTC
cdr3_aa: CAISESMKGTYGYTF

d_call: .
clone_size: .
j_call: TRBJ2-7
v_call: TRBV27
cdr3_nt: TGTGCCAGCAGTGCCGCTGGTGATTATTCGGACGAGCAGTACTTC
cdr3_aa: CASSAAGDYSDEQYF

d_call: TRBD1
clone_size: .
j_call: TRBJ2-5
v_call: TRBV28
cdr3_nt: TGTGCCAGCAGTTTTCCGGACAGGGGAGGGTATCAAGAGACCCAGTACTTC
cdr3_aa: CASSFPDRGGYQETQYF

d_call: .
clone_size: .
j_call: TRBJ2-2
v_call: TRBV5-1
cdr3_nt: TGCGCCAGCAGCTGGGGGACCGGGACCGGGGAGCTGTTTTTT
cdr3_aa: CASSWGTGTGELFF

d_call: .
clone_size: few
j_call: TRBJ1-3
v_call: TRBV4-1
cdr3_nt: TGCGCCAGCAGCCAAGATCCGAACGGAAACACCATATATTTT
cdr3_aa: CASSQDPNGNTIYF

d_call: .
clone_size: few
j_call: TRBJ1-1
v_call: TRBV7-9
cdr3_nt: TGTGCCAGCAGCTTAGTATCCGTTGAAGCTTTCTTT
cdr3_aa: CASSLVSVEAFF

d_call: .
clone_size: .
j_call: TRBJ2-7
v_call: TRBV6-5
cdr3_nt: TGTGCCAGCAGTTGGACTCTCAATTACGAGCAGTACTTC
cdr3_aa: CASSWTLNYEQYF

d_call: .
clone_size: few
j_call: TRBJ1-5
v_call: TRBV7-2
cdr3_nt: TGTGCCAGCAGCTTAGTAGGGAATCAGCCCCAGCATTTT
cdr3_aa: CASSLVGNQPQHF

d_call: TRBD2
clone_size: .
j_call: TRBJ2-7
v_call: TRBV7-9
cdr3_nt: TGTGCCAGCAGCCCCCTTAGCGGGAGGGCCCACGAGCAGTACTTC
cdr3_aa: CASSPLSGRAHEQYF

d_call: .
clone_size: .
j_call: TRBJ2-1
v_call: TRBV30
cdr3_nt: TGTGCCTGGAGTGTAAGGTCCGCCTCGTTGGATGAGCAGTTCTTC
cdr3_aa: CAWSVRSASLDEQFF

d_call: TRBD1
clone_size: .
j_call: TRBJ1-4
v_call: TRBV5-1
cdr3_nt: TGCGCCAGCAGCCCTAGATGGGACAGAACTAATGAAAAACTGTTTTTT
cdr3_aa: CASSPRWDRTNEKLFF

d_call: .
clone_size: .
j_call: TRBJ2-1
v_call: TRBV5-1
cdr3_nt: TGCGCCAGCAGCTTGAAGGAATCCTCCTACAATGAGCAGTTCTTC
cdr3_aa: CASSLKESSYNEQFF

d_call: TRBD1
clone_size: .
j_call: TRBJ1-1
v_call: TRBV6-5
cdr3_nt: TGTGCCAGCAGTTCCCAGACAGGGGGTGGGAACACTGAAGCTTTCTTT
cdr3_aa: CASSSQTGGGNTEAFF

d_call: .
clone_size: .
j_call: TRBJ1-3
v_call: TRBV5-8
cdr3_nt: TGTGCCAGCAGCTTGACGGCCTCCCGTGGAAACACCATATATTTT
cdr3_aa: CASSLTASRGNTIYF

d_call: .
clone_size: .
j_call: TRBJ1-1
v_call: TRBV10-1
cdr3_nt: TGCGCCAGCAGTGTACAGGGCGGCACTGAAGCTTTCTTT
cdr3_aa: CASSVQGGTEAFF

d_call: .
clone_size: .
j_call: TRBJ1-1
v_call: TRBV10-3
cdr3_nt: TGTGCCATCGCGGGGAACACTGAAGCTTTCTTT
cdr3_aa: CAIAGNTEAFF

d_call: TRBD1
clone_size: few
j_call: TRBJ2-7
v_call: TRBV4-1
cdr3_nt: TGCGCCAGCAGCCAGTTCCTCCAGCGTTGGGACAGGGCGGGAGAGCAGTACTTC
cdr3_aa: CASSQFLQRWDRAGEQYF

d_call: .
clone_size: .
j_call: TRBJ1-1
v_call: TRBV7-6
cdr3_nt: TGTGCCAGCAGCTTGGGTGCGGGTACCCCAAAAGCTTTCTTT
cdr3_aa: CASSLGAGTPKAFF

d_call: .
clone_size: .
j_call: TRBJ1-4
v_call: TRBV19
cdr3_nt: TGTGCCACCAAGAGTAGTGAAAAACTGTTTTTT
cdr3_aa: CATKSSEKLFF

d_call: TRBD1
clone_size: .
j_call: TRBJ2-1
v_call: TRBV5-1
cdr3_nt: TGCGCCAGCAGCTTAACAGGGGCCTTCTACAATGAGCAGTTCTTC
cdr3_aa: CASSLTGAFYNEQFF

d_call: TRBD1
clone_size: .
j_call: TRBJ2-7
v_call: TRBV18
cdr3_nt: TGTGCCAGCTCACCACCGGGACAGGGTCCGTACGAGCAGTACTTC
cdr3_aa: CASSPPGQGPYEQYF

d_call: .
clone_size: .
j_call: TRBJ1-3
v_call: TRBV6-1
cdr3_nt: TGTGCCAGCCGAGGGTCAGCGGACACCATATATTTT
cdr3_aa: CASRGSADTIYF

d_call: .
clone_size: .
j_call: TRBJ2-5
v_call: TRBV19
cdr3_nt: TGTGCCAGTAGACCGGTTCGGGGTGAGACCCAGTACTTC
cdr3_aa: CASRPVRGETQYF

d_call: .
clone_size: .
j_call: TRBJ1-5
v_call: TRBV4-1
cdr3_nt: TGCGCCAGCAGCCAGGACAGTCTGATTAATCAGCCCCAGCATTTT
cdr3_aa: CASSQDSLINQPQHF

d_call: TRBD1
clone_size: once
j_call: TRBJ1-2
v_call: TRBV28
cdr3_nt: TGTGCCAGCCAATCAGGGGGGATCTCATCGGGGCTTAACTATGGCTACACCTTC
cdr3_aa: CASQSGGISSGLNYGYTF

d_call: .
clone_size: once
j_call: TRBJ2-7
v_call: TRBV28
cdr3_nt: TGTGCCAGCTTTGCCCCCCGCCTCGGGCTAGCCCGCTACGAGCAGTACTTC
cdr3_aa: CASFAPRLGLARYEQYF

d_call: TRBD2
clone_size: .
j_call: TRBJ2-7
v_call: TRBV6-5
cdr3_nt: TGTGCCAGCAGTCCGGGGACTAGCGGGAGGTACGAGCAGTACTTC
cdr3_aa: CASSPGTSGRYEQYF

d_call: .
clone_size: .
j_call: TRBJ1-4
v_call: TRBV7-2
cdr3_nt: TGTGCCAGCAGCTTAGCGCCTCGTGAAAAACTGTTTTTT
cdr3_aa: CASSLAPREKLFF

d_call: .
clone_size: .
j_call: TRBJ2-5
v_call: TRBV6-1
cdr3_nt: TGTGCCAGCAGACTAGCCGGAGAGACCCAGTACTTC
cdr3_aa: CASRLAGETQYF

d_call: .
clone_size: .
j_call: TRBJ2-2
v_call: TRBV7-9
cdr3_nt: TGTGCCAGCAGCTTAATCGTGGGGGCGCAAACCGGGGAGCTGTTTTTT
cdr3_aa: CASSLIVGAQTGELFF

d_call: .
clone_size: .
j_call: TRBJ1-2
v_call: TRBV2
cdr3_nt: TGTGCCAGCAGGCCCGACTATGGCTACACCTTC
cdr3_aa: CASRPDYGYTF

d_call: TRBD2
clone_size: .
j_call: TRBJ2-1
v_call: TRBV28
cdr3_nt: TGTGCCAGCAGCCCTCCCCTGGCGGGAGGGCTATCGGGCGAGCAGTTCTTC
cdr3_aa: CASSPPLAGGLSGEQFF

d_call: .
clone_size: .
j_call: TRBJ1-2
v_call: TRBV28
cdr3_nt: TGTGCCAGCAGTTTAAGTCGGGCAGGACTTAACTATGGCTACACCTTC
cdr3_aa: CASSLSRAGLNYGYTF

d_call: .
clone_size: .
j_call: TRBJ2-5
v_call: TRBV29-1
cdr3_nt: TGCAGCGTCGAGCCTTGGGGCCAAGAGACCCAGTACTTC
cdr3_aa: CSVEPWGQETQYF

d_call: .
clone_size: .
j_call: TRBJ2-5
v_call: TRBV2
cdr3_nt: TGTGCCAGCAGCAGGGAAGCCCAAGAGACCCAGTACTTC
cdr3_aa: CASSREAQETQYF

d_call: TRBD1
clone_size: .
j_call: TRBJ1-4
v_call: TRBV25-1
cdr3_nt: TGTGCCAGCAGTCAGACAGGGGCAACTAATGAAAAACTGTTTTTT
cdr3_aa: CASSQTGATNEKLFF

d_call: .
clone_size: .
j_call: TRBJ1-1
v_call: TRBV2
cdr3_nt: TGTGCCAGCAGGACCACAGGGAGCACTGAAGCTTTCTTT
cdr3_aa: CASRTTGSTEAFF

d_call: TRBD2
clone_size: .
j_call: TRBJ2-5
v_call: TRBV2
cdr3_nt: TGTGCCAGCAGCGTTAGGACTAGCCAAGAGACCCAGTACTTC
cdr3_aa: CASSVRTSQETQYF

d_call: .
clone_size: few
j_call: TRBJ2-3
v_call: TRBV28
cdr3_nt: TGTGCCAGCACCCCTGGGAGGCAAACAGATACGCAGTATTTT
cdr3_aa: CASTPGRQTDTQYF

d_call: .
clone_size: .
j_call: TRBJ1-2
v_call: TRBV4-1
cdr3_nt: TGCGCCAGCAGCCAAACTACGACCATCTTGGGCTATGGCTACACCTTC
cdr3_aa: CASSQTTTILGYGYTF

d_call: .
clone_size: .
j_call: TRBJ2-7
v_call: TRBV4-2
cdr3_nt: TGTGCCAGCAGCCTTTGGGCTAGCGAGCCCTACGAGCAGTACTTC
cdr3_aa: CASSLWASEPYEQYF

d_call: .
clone_size: .
j_call: TRBJ2-5
v_call: TRBV19
cdr3_nt: TGTGCCAGTATGAAAACTAGTACGGGAGAGACCCAGTACTTC
cdr3_aa: CASMKTSTGETQYF

d_call: .
clone_size: once
j_call: TRBJ1-1
v_call: TRBV5-8
cdr3_nt: TGTGCCTCAGTAGGCAGGCCTGGGACTGAAGCTTTCTTT
cdr3_aa: CASVGRPGTEAFF

d_call: TRBD1
clone_size: .
j_call: TRBJ1-5
v_call: TRBV19
cdr3_nt: TGTGCCAGTAGTCCTAGACAGGGCATTAGCAATCAGCCCCAGCATTTT
cdr3_aa: CASSPRQGISNQPQHF

d_call: TRBD2
clone_size: .
j_call: TRBJ2-1
v_call: TRBV4-2
cdr3_nt: TGTGCCAGCAGCCCCCTGTGGGGTAGCGGGGGCTATGAGCAGTTCTTC
cdr3_aa: CASSPLWGSGGYEQFF

d_call: .
clone_size: .
j_call: TRBJ1-2
v_call: TRBV29-1
cdr3_nt: TGCAGCGTTGGAGACAGGAACTATGGCTACACCTTC
cdr3_aa: CSVGDRNYGYTF

d_call: .
clone_size: .
j_call: TRBJ2-3
v_call: TRBV11-2
cdr3_nt: TGTGCCAGCAGCTTATTCATGGCGGGTAGCAGCACAGATACGCAGTATTTT
cdr3_aa: CASSLFMAGSSTDTQYF

d_call: .
clone_size: .
j_call: TRBJ2-7
v_call: TRBV18
cdr3_nt: TGTGCCAGCTCACGGGAACAGACCTACGAGCAGTACTTC
cdr3_aa: CASSREQTYEQYF

d_call: .
clone_size: few
j_call: TRBJ1-2
v_call: TRBV2
cdr3_nt: TGTGCCAGCATGGGCGCAAGTGCGTCGGCCACGTGGGGCTATGGCTACACCTTC
cdr3_aa: CASMGASASATWGYGYTF

d_call: .
clone_size: .
j_call: TRBJ2-7
v_call: TRBV6-5
cdr3_nt: TGTGCCAGCAGTTACGGCCTGGGGAAAAACTACGAGCAGTACTTC
cdr3_aa: CASSYGLGKNYEQYF

d_call: .
clone_size: .
j_call: TRBJ1-4
v_call: TRBV5-1
cdr3_nt: TGCGCCAGCAGCCCAGATTCGTGGCGCGGAAAACTGTTTTTT
cdr3_aa: CASSPDSWRGKLFF